This is a list of T cell receptor beta chains from one sample in a study of breast tumors, draining lymph nodes, adjacent tissues. TCRdb independently ran MiXCR on the multiplex PCR reads; one entry per CDR3 protein. The sample holds around 230,000 distinct CDR3 sequences, 34% seen once. The material sequenced was axillary lymph node tissue. These receptor sequences come from a female donor with breast cancer. Some clones in this sample may be carry-over from other donors' samples. Both conserved end residues are part of each CDR3. The D gene is left open where the match is weak. For some rows the clone size is stated as once, few or many, or as a class when expanded; others skip it.

V gene	D gene	clone size	J gene	CDR3 DNA	CDR3 protein
TRBV18	-	-	TRBJ1-4	TGTGCCAGCTCACCACGACCCCCTCCGACTAATGAAAAACTGTTTTTT	CASSPRPPPTNEKLFF
TRBV6-1	-	few	TRBJ2-2	TGTGCCAGCAGGAAGGGAGACAGAGCGGCCGGGGAGCTGTTTTTT	CASRKGDRAAGELFF
TRBV6-6	-	few	TRBJ1-2	TGTGCCAGCAGTCACTCGAGCAGGAACTATGGCTACACCTTC	CASSHSSRNYGYTF
TRBV24-1	-	many	TRBJ2-3	TGTGCCACCAGTTTGGAGGGACTCACAGATACGCAGTATTTT	CATSLEGLTDTQYF
TRBV20-1	TRBD1	many	TRBJ1-2	TGCAGTGCTAGAGATCAGGGGGCAGGTGGCTACACCTTC	CSARDQGAGGYTF
TRBV2	TRBD1	many	TRBJ2-3	TGTGCCAGCAGGACAGGGGCAGATACGCAGTATTTT	CASRTGADTQYF
TRBV20-1	TRBD1	few	TRBJ1-1	TGCAGTGCTTGTGGACAGGCGAACACTGAAGCTTTCTTT	CSACGQANTEAFF
TRBV10-3	TRBD1	many	TRBJ2-7	TGTGCCATCAGGGCCGCGGGACAGGGTAACGAGCAGTACTTC	CAIRAAGQGNEQYF
TRBV20-1	-	many	TRBJ2-6	TGCAGTGCTAGAGATCTGAGATCTGGGGCCAACGTCCTGACTTTC	CSARDLRSGANVLTF
TRBV6-5	TRBD1	few	TRBJ2-7	TGTGCCAGCAGTCTAATCCGGGACAGTGTCCCCTACGAGCAGTACTTC	CASSLIRDSVPYEQYF
TRBV6-5	-	-	TRBJ2-2	TGTGCCAGCAGTTTCACAGGCGTCGGGGAGCTGTTTTTT	CASSFTGVGELFF
TRBV6-5	TRBD2	many	TRBJ2-3	TGTGCCAGCACGGCGGGAGTGGGCACAGATACGCAGTATTTT	CASTAGVGTDTQYF
TRBV19	-	-	TRBJ1-6	TGTGCCAGTAGTATAGGGGGAGGTCAGAGGAATTCACCCCTCCACTTT	CASSIGGGQRNSPLHF
TRBV30	-	few	TRBJ2-2	TGTGCCTGGACCAGGGTCTTGGACACCGAGGAGCTGTTTTTT	CAWTRVLDTEELFF
TRBV27	TRBD2	-	TRBJ2-5	TGTGCCAGCAGCCCCTCCGGGAGGGGCCAAGAGACCCAGTACTTC	CASSPSGRGQETQYF
TRBV20-1	-	many	TRBJ1-2	TGCAGTGCTAGTCTCTTCTCACAGGCAATGCAAGCTAACTATGGCTACACCTTC	CSASLFSQAMQANYGYTF
TRBV7-9	TRBD2	many	TRBJ2-1	TGTGCCAGCAGCTCACGACTAGCTTCTGAGCAGTTCTTC	CASSSRLASEQFF
TRBV5-4	-	-	TRBJ2-5	TGTGCCAGCAGCTTGTACGGAACGCGCGACTTTGAGACCCAGTACTTC	CASSLYGTRDFETQYF
TRBV18	-	few	TRBJ2-2	TGTGCCAGCTCACCACGGCGGGGTGAGAACACCGGGGAGCTGTTTTTT	CASSPRRGENTGELFF
TRBV30	TRBD2	-	TRBJ2-7	TGTGCCTGGAGCAGGGCTAGCGGCTACTACGAGCAGTACTTC	CAWSRASGYYEQYF
TRBV20-1	TRBD1	many	TRBJ2-2	TGCAGTGCTACTTCCCGGGACAGGGGGAGGACCGGGGAGCTGTTTTTT	CSATSRDRGRTGELFF
TRBV5-1	-	few	TRBJ1-1	TGCGCCAGCAGCTTCAAGGGTATGGGCACTGAAGCTTTCTTT	CASSFKGMGTEAFF
TRBV5-5	-	many	TRBJ1-6	TGTGCCAGCAGACGGACGGCGAGCTCCTATAATTCACCCCTCCACTTT	CASRRTASSYNSPLHF
TRBV7-9	-	many	TRBJ1-4	TGTGCCAGCAGCTTGGAGGGGGGGAGGCCTAATGAAAAACTGTTTTTT	CASSLEGGRPNEKLFF
TRBV3-1	-	-	TRBJ1-4	TGTGCCAGCAGCCAAAGAACTAATGAAAAACTGTTTTTT	CASSQRTNEKLFF
TRBV6-2/TRBV6-3	-	-	TRBJ2-7	TGTGCCAGCAGTTCAACCCTATACGAGCAGTACTTC	CASSSTLYEQYF
TRBV10-3	TRBD1	many	TRBJ1-5	TGTGCCATCAGTGAGGACAGGGTAGGGGGCAATCAGCCCCAGCATTTT	CAISEDRVGGNQPQHF
TRBV7-6	-	many	TRBJ1-6	TGTGCCAGCAGCCCCGGAAGCAATTCACCCCTCCACTTT	CASSPGSNSPLHF
TRBV6-4	TRBD1	once	TRBJ1-4	TGTGCCAGAACAGGGTTGGGGACAGCTAATGAAAAACTGTTTTTT	CARTGLGTANEKLFF
TRBV20-1	-	many	TRBJ1-5	TGCAGTGCTAGTCCCCGCCCGGGCAGTAGCAATCAGCCCCAGCATTTT	CSASPRPGSSNQPQHF
TRBV20-1	TRBD1	-	TRBJ2-7	TGCAGTGCTAGAGAGGGACAGGGGGCTGGCGAGCAGTACTTC	CSAREGQGAGEQYF
TRBV7-2	TRBD2	-	TRBJ2-1	TGTGCCAGCAGCTTAGTGACTAGCGGGTTCGGGGAGCAGCTCTTC	CASSLVTSGFGEQLF